The 22 T cell receptor beta chains presented below share a single source sample, sequenced in a study of blood T cell repertoires in COVID-19. This table comes from immunoSEQ multiplex PCR, and its TCRdb copy is limited to in-frame clones, with some not included. The sample carries hundreds of thousands of clones, 82% recorded once. Sequences were obtained from peripheral blood. The receptors stem from an elderly woman with acute or convalescent COVID-19.

The V and J genes are TRBV3-1 (or the pseudogene TRBV3-2) and TRBJ1-1; 7 nucleotides line up with TRBD1. Trimming cost V 1 base and J 6 bases; bases outside gene matches: 11. The length of the CDR3 is 16 residues. In germline, CDR1 is LGHDT, CDR2 YNNKEL (reference sequence). The CDR3 loop reads CASSQGTGAGFSEAFF. The CDR3 DNA sequence: TGTGCCAGCAGCCAAGGGACAGGTGCCGGATTTTCTGAAGCTTTCTTT.

This clone came up once. The chain links TRBV14 to TRBJ2-1; the match to TRBD1 covers 11 bases. The germline V gene encodes CDR1 SGHDN and CDR2 FVKESK. V trimming: 3 bases; J trimming: 6 bases; junction bases outside the gene matches: 10. There are 17 residues in the CDR3. The CDR3 is CASSHPRGQGVINEQFF. The CDR3 DNA reads as TGTGCCAGCAGCCACCCTAGGGGACAGGGGGTAATCAATGAGCAGTTCTTC.

The V call is TRBV7-2, the J call TRBJ1-3, with TRBD1 matching 12 bases. V trimming: 1 base; J trimming: 3 bases; junction bases outside the gene matches: 4. The CDR3 spans 17 residues. CDR1 is SGHTA and CDR2 is FQGNSA in the germline V gene. The CDR3 nucleotides read TGTGCCAGCAGCTTAGAGGGACAGGGGGCGTATGGAAACACCATATATTTT. Translation: CASSLEGQGAYGNTIYF.

The rearrangement links TRBV28 to TRBJ2-1; D might be TRBD1 (6 bases). CDR1 and CDR2 (germline): MDHEN, SYDVKM. The CDR3 extends over 12 amino acids. Trimming pared 3 bases from V and 12 bases from J, leaving 12 bases between. The CDR3 region is CASSFQPRGQFF. CDR3 DNA: TGTGCCAGCAGTTTTCAGCCCAGGGGGCAGTTCTTC. The variable domain in full, completed from reference TRBV28 and TRBJ2-1, reads DVKVTQSSRYLVKRTGEKVFLECVQDMDHENMFWYRQDPGLGLRLIYFSYDVKMKEKGDIPEGYSVSREKKERFSLILESASTNQTSMYLCASSFQPRGQFFGPGTRLTVL.

J is TRBJ1-2 and V is TRBV6-2 or TRBV6-3; D is undetermined. This CDR3 region has 11 residues. Germline CDR1 is MNHEY and CDR2 is SVGEGT. V lost 3 bases, J lost 11 bases, and 10 bases lay in between. Here the CDR3 DNA reads TGTGCCAGCAGTTATCTACAGACGTACACCTTC. Protein product: CASSYLQTYTF.

The gene calls are TRBV2 and TRBJ1-6; 8 bases map to TRBD1. Trimming cost V 3 bases and J 6 bases; bases outside gene matches: 4. CDR1 SNHLY and CDR2 FYNNEI come from the germline V gene. The CDR3 covers 15 residues. The CDR3 region is CASSDDRGGNSPLHF. CDR3 coding DNA: TGTGCCAGCAGTGATGACAGGGGTGGTAATTCACCCCTCCACTTT. The full variable domain, with the rest looked up from reference TRBV2 and TRBJ1-6, is EPEVTQTPSHQVTQMGQEVILRCVPISNHLYFYWYRQILGQKVEFLVSFYNNEISEKSEIFDDQFSVERPDGSNFTLKIRSTKLEDSAMYFCASSDDRGGNSPLHFGNGTRLTVT.

The J gene is TRBJ1-1, the V gene TRBV7-9; D perhaps matches TRBD1 (5 bases). Trimming shortened V by 3 bases and J by 1 base, and 6 bases separated the two germline ends. CDR1 is SEHNR and CDR2 is FQNEAQ in the germline V gene (reference sequence). CDR3 size: 13 residues. The CDR3 sequence is CASSFTGNTEAFF. The CDR3 coding sequence is TGTGCCAGCAGCTTTACAGGGAACACTGAAGCTTTCTTT.

The chain combines TRBV6-5 with TRBJ1-1; 7 bases are a match to TRBD1. The CDR3 has 11 amino acids. Germline V gives CDR1 MNHEY, CDR2 SVGAGI. The ends lost 5 bases at V and 9 bases at J; junction bases unmatched: 3. The CDR3 reads CASSRQGKAFF. CDR3 nucleotide sequence: TGTGCCAGCAGTAGACAGGGTAAAGCTTTCTTT.

V is TRBV7-2 and J is TRBJ2-1, with D possibly matching TRBD2 (5 bases). The CDR3 has 15 amino acids. Germline V gene lookup returns CDR1 SGHTA and CDR2 FQGNSA. V lost 7 bases and J 4 bases, leaving 17 bases between the germline ends. CDR3 in DNA: TGTGCCAGCATCCAGTCTGCGGGCGTTTACAATGAGCAGTTCTTC. Encoded protein: CASIQSAGVYNEQFF.

The rearrangement joins TRBV30 to TRBJ1-2; 11 nucleotides match TRBD1. CDR3 length equals 13 residues. Germline CDR1 and CDR2: GTSNPN and SVGIG (reference sequence). J gave up 4 bases and V 5 bases, and 3 bases lay outside the gene matches. DNA of the CDR3: TGTGCCTGGGGACAGGGGGCTACCTATGGCTACACCTTC. Translation gives CAWGQGATYGYTF.

This clone was recorded once. The chain joins TRBV5-1 to TRBJ2-1; D perhaps matches TRBD1 (5 bases). Germline V gene data show CDR1 as SGHRS and CDR2 as YFSETQ. This CDR3 is 15 amino acids long. The V and J ends lost 0 bases and 4 bases respectively, with 11 bases between them. CDR3 coding DNA: TGCGCCAGCAGCTTGGATGTGGCAGGGTACAATGAGCAGTTCTTC. Protein: CASSLDVAGYNEQFF.

This sequence joins TRBV10-3 and TRBJ2-5; 8 nucleotides match TRBD1. Trimming removed 2 bases from V and 3 bases from J; junction bases left unmatched: 8. Germline CDR1 and CDR2: ENHRY and SYGVKD. This CDR3 is built from 16 residues. CDR3 protein: CAISEPATGAEETQYF. The CDR3 DNA reads as TGTGCCATCAGTGAGCCCGCGACAGGGGCCGAAGAGACCCAGTACTTC.

The J gene is TRBJ1-1, the V gene TRBV2; D uncertain. V lost 5 bases to trimming and J lost 6 bases, with 13 bases between them. Germline CDR1 is SNHLY and CDR2 is FYNNEI. The length of the CDR3 is 13 residues. The CDR3 loop is CASSLGPSAEAFF. The CDR3 DNA is TGTGCCAGCAGTTTGGGCCCGTCTGCTGAAGCTTTCTTT. Together with reference TRBV2 and TRBJ1-1, the CDR3 gives the full variable domain: EPEVTQTPSHQVTQMGQEVILRCVPISNHLYFYWYRQILGQKVEFLVSFYNNEISEKSEIFDDQFSVERPDGSNFTLKIRSTKLEDSAMYFCASSLGPSAEAFFGQGTRLTVV.

The chain recombines TRBV3-1 (or the pseudogene TRBV3-2) with TRBJ2-7, with 8 bases that match TRBD2. CDR1 is LGHDT and CDR2 is YNNKEL in the germline V gene (reference sequence). V shed 4 bases and J 4 bases; nucleotides not matched to a gene: 12. The CDR3 is 16 amino acids. The CDR3 loop reads CASSPITGTRTYEQYF. The CDR3, as DNA: TGTGCCAGCAGCCCGATTACCGGGACTAGAACGTACGAGCAGTACTTC.

The chain links TRBV28 to TRBJ2-1, with a tentative D call TRBD2 (6 bases). The germline V gene has CDR1 MDHEN and CDR2 SYDVKM. The CDR3 runs to 12 residues. V lost 4 bases, J lost 15 bases, and 16 bases lay in between. Here the CDR3 DNA reads TGTGCCAGCAGTTCTCGGGGGAGGCACGGGTTCTTC. Its translation: CASSSRGRHGFF. Full variable domain (rest looked up from reference TRBV28 and TRBJ2-1): DVKVTQSSRYLVKRTGEKVFLECVQDMDHENMFWYRQDPGLGLRLIYFSYDVKMKEKGDIPEGYSVSREKKERFSLILESASTNQTSMYLCASSSRGRHGFFGPGTRLTVL.

The rearrangement joins TRBV7-2 to TRBJ2-5, with 13 positions matching TRBD2. Looked up from germline, CDR1 is SGHTA and CDR2 is FQGNSA. The CDR3 sequence is 15 residues long. The V segment lost 1 base and the J segment 7 bases; nucleotides outside the gene matches: 3. Here the CDR3 reads CASSLGLAGGRTQYF. As DNA, the CDR3 is TGTGCCAGCAGCTTAGGACTAGCGGGGGGAAGGACCCAGTACTTC.

V is TRBV30 and J is TRBJ1-4, with 9 positions matching TRBD1. This CDR3 region has 15 residues. Per germline, CDR1 GTSNPN and CDR2 SVGIG (reference sequence). The ends lost 2 bases at V and 7 bases at J; junction bases unmatched: 8. CDR3 in amino acids: CAWSLPTGGIEKLFF. The DNA of the CDR3 is TGTGCCTGGAGTTTACCTACAGGGGGCATTGAAAAACTGTTTTTT.

V and J are TRBV7-3 and TRBJ1-4; unclear D gene. CDR1 and CDR2 (germline): SGHTA, FQGTGA. The CDR3 covers 15 residues. V lost 2 bases and J lost 5, with 12 bases in between. CDR3 DNA: TGTGCCAGCAGCTTAGGGCAGTACCAAAATGAAAAACTGTTTTTT. Translated, it gives CASSLGQYQNEKLFF.

This clone was observed once. The chain employs TRBV3-1 (or the pseudogene TRBV3-2) and TRBJ1-1, with a weak D call TRBD1 (6 bases). This CDR3 region has 13 residues. V was cut by 3 bases and J by 8 bases, with 13 bases left in between. In germline, CDR1 is LGHDT, CDR2 YNNKEL (reference sequence). CDR3 in amino acids: CASSHGGTGEAFF. The CDR3 nucleotides read TGTGCCAGCAGCCATGGGGGAACAGGGGAAGCTTTCTTT.

The chain is built from TRBV5-6 and TRBJ1-2; D may be TRBD1 (5 bases). The CDR3 totals 15 residues. CDR1 and CDR2 from the germline V gene are SGHDT and YYEEEE. The ends were cut back, 3 bases at V and 0 bases at J, with 12 bases in the middle. The CDR3 is CASSSLGGTNYGYTF. The CDR3, as DNA: TGTGCCAGCAGCTCCCTGGGGGGAACTAACTATGGCTACACCTTC.

Here the CDR3 reads CAISESVRETVSYNEQFF. For the CDR3, the DNA is TGTGCCATCAGTGAGTCGGTGAGGGAGACTGTGTCTTACAATGAGCAGTTCTTC. This chain uses TRBV10-3 with TRBJ2-1, with D possibly matching TRBD2 (5 bases). Trimming pared 0 bases from V and 4 bases from J, leaving 19 bases between. The CDR3 loop spans 18 amino acids. Germline-derived CDR1 and CDR2 are ENHRY and SYGVKD.

This clone was recorded once. J is TRBJ1-5 and V is TRBV7-9; 7 bases are a match to TRBD1. Trimming removed 6 bases from V and 3 bases from J; junction bases left unmatched: 8. CDR3 length equals 15 residues. CDR1 and CDR2 from the germline V gene are SEHNR and FQNEAQ (reference sequence). The CDR3 DNA reads TGTGCCAGCAGTCATGACAGGGACCCCAATCAGCCCCAGCATTTT. It specifies CASSHDRDPNQPQHF.